The 2 T cell receptor beta chains listed next were all sequenced from one sample in a study of shared clonotypes between healthy human individuals. The data were produced by immunoSEQ multiplex PCR, yet TCRdb's version contains in-frame clones alone and is incomplete. This sample yields a few million clones, of which roughly 93% are seen a single time; over 1.5% belongs to the top ten. Naive CD8 cells were CD45RO-negative, positively selected for CCR7, excluding terminally differentiated effector memory CD45RA+ cells. The sample taken for sequencing was naive CD8+ T cells from PBMCs. Receptors originate from a young man in good health. Some clones in this sample may be carry-over from other donors' samples.

This clone has just one count. This chain connects TRBV27 to TRBJ1-4, with no clear D. Between the trimmed V and J ends, which lost 2 bases and 0 bases, there was a span of 10 bases. The CDR3 totals 16 residues. The germline V gene encodes CDR1 MNHEY and CDR2 SMNVEV (reference sequence). The CDR3 loop reads CASSLTTPATNEKLFF. The CDR3 region has the DNA TGTGCCAGCAGTTTAACGACACCCGCAACTAATGAAAAACTGTTTTTT. The full variable domain, in which reference TRBV27 and TRBJ1-4 provide the parts outside the CDR3, is EAQVTQNPRYLITVTGKKLTVTCSQNMNHEYMSWYRQDPGLGLRQIYYSMNVEVTDKGDVPEGYKVSRKEKRNFPLILESPSPNQTSLYFCASSLTTPATNEKLFFGSGTQLSVL.

The chain couples TRBV27 to TRBJ2-7; 8 bases align to TRBD2. V shed 7 bases and J 2 bases; nucleotides not matched to a gene: 7. CDR1 and CDR2 (germline): MNHEY, SMNVEV (reference sequence). This CDR3 is built from 14 residues. The CDR3 loop reads CASKLAEIAYEQYF. The CDR3 region has the DNA TGTGCCAGCAAACTAGCGGAGATCGCCTACGAGCAGTACTTC.